These 5 T cell receptor beta chains came from one sample sequenced in a study of cytomegalovirus exposure and HLA in healthy donors. This PCR relied on a set of 60 Vbeta primers and 13 Jbeta primers. Only in-frame clones appear in the TCRdb table, and some are missing; sequencing was by immunoSEQ multiplex PCR. Among some 220,000 clones listed, around 89% were seen once. Material for sequencing was PBMCs. These receptor sequences come from a woman aged 18-30 years in good health and CMV-seronegative.

In its sample, this clone was seen once. The chain joins TRBV2 to TRBJ1-2; D unresolved. Germline V gives CDR1 SNHLY, CDR2 FYNNEI. Deletions cut 0 bases from V and 4 bases from J, with 6 bases between. The length of the CDR3 is 13 residues. The CDR3 coding sequence is TGTGCCAGCAGTGAAGCCCGCAGCTATGGCTACACCTTC. This gives the protein CASSEARSYGYTF.

The chain employs TRBV19 and TRBJ2-7; the match to TRBD1 covers 10 bases. This CDR3 is 16 amino acids long. CDR1 and CDR2 from the germline V gene are LNHDA and SQIVND (reference sequence). The V and J ends lost 6 bases and 6 bases, in that order; junction bases with no gene match: 14. CDR3 DNA sequence: TGTGCCAGTAGCAGCGAGACAGGGGGCGCTTGGCTCGAGCAGTACTTC. It encodes CASSSETGGAWLEQYF. Variable domain in full (rest from reference TRBV19 and TRBJ2-7): DGGITQSPKYLFRKEGQNVTLSCEQNLNHDAMYWYRQDPGQGLRLIYYSQIVNDFQKGDIAEGYSVSREKKESFPLTVTSAQKNPTAFYLCASSSETGGAWLEQYFGPGTRLTVT.

This clone is a singleton in its sample. A junction end diverges from the germline sequence, so it may reflect a read error. The V gene is TRBV14, the J gene TRBJ1-3, with no clear D. Looked up from germline, CDR1 is SGHDN and CDR2 is FVKESK. The length of the CDR3 is 13 residues. This CDR3 is CASSQGIGDPQDF. The CDR3 DNA reads as TGTGCCAGCAGCCAAGGTATCGGGGATCCCCAGGATTTT.

This chain connects TRBV6-1 to TRBJ1-6; D gene ambiguous. Looked up from germline, CDR1 is MNHNS and CDR2 is SASEGT. V gave up 3 bases and J gave up 0 bases, with 15 bases separating them. The CDR3 has 18 amino acids. The DNA for the CDR3 is TGTGCCAGCAGTGACCTGAACCCATGGAGCTCCTATAATTCACCCCTCCACTTT. It codes for CASSDLNPWSSYNSPLHF.

V and J are TRBV18 and TRBJ1-1, with a weak D call TRBD1 (6 bases). V lost 2 bases, J lost 1 base, and 14 bases lay in between. The germline gives CDR1 KGHSH, CDR2 LQKENI. CDR3 length: 16 amino acids. CDR3: CASSPTRDIRNTEAFF. The CDR3 bases are TGTGCCAGCTCACCAACCCGGGACATCCGGAACACTGAAGCTTTCTTT.